This passage covers 10 T cell receptor beta chains from one sample sequenced in a study of control samples from healthy donors and cancer patients. Method: immunoSEQ multiplex PCR; TCRdb's copy keeps in-frame clones and lacks some. The table has approximately 82,000 clones, around 94% seen once. The specimen sequenced was blood. Source of these receptors: a young woman in good health.

The chain recombines TRBV7-9 with TRBJ2-2, with D tentatively TRBD2 (6 bases). The ends were cut back, 3 bases at V and 2 bases at J, with 13 bases in the middle. Germline CDR1 and CDR2: SEHNR and FQNEAQ (reference sequence). The CDR3 extends over 16 amino acids. CDR3 DNA sequence: TGTGCCAGCAGCTTCGGGCGGGACCCTAACACCGGGGAGCTGTTTTTT. Amino acids: CASSFGRDPNTGELFF.

The chain has TRBV5-1 and TRBJ2-3; the D is unclear. The V gene's germline CDR1 is SGHRS and CDR2 YFSETQ. The CDR3 totals 17 residues. V was cut by 0 bases and J by 0 bases, with 14 bases left in between. The CDR3 DNA reads TGCGCCAGCAGCTTGGCCCCAGGCGGCTCTAGCACAGATACGCAGTATTTT. Protein sequence: CASSLAPGGSSTDTQYF. Together with reference TRBV5-1 and TRBJ2-3, the CDR3 gives the full variable domain: KAGVTQTPRYLIKTRGQQVTLSCSPISGHRSVSWYQQTPGQGLQFLFEYFSETQRNKGNFPGRFSGRQFSNSRSEMNVSTLELGDSALYLCASSLAPGGSSTDTQYFGPGTRLTVL.

In DNA form, the CDR3 reads TGTGCCACCTCCCGAACAGGAGCTGCCTACGAGCAGTACTTC. Amino acids: CATSRTGAAYEQYF. The chain uses TRBV28 and TRBJ2-7; a possible D gene is TRBD1 (5 bases). V was clipped by 10 bases and J by 2 bases, with 18 bases between them. CDR1 MDHEN and CDR2 SYDVKM come from the germline V gene. The CDR3 is made up of 14 amino acids.

This clone was seen only once. The rearrangement uses TRBV5-4 and TRBJ2-5; TRBD2 matches at 8 bases. V trimming: 0 bases; J trimming: 2 bases; junction bases outside the gene matches: 6. Germline V CDR1 and CDR2: SGHNT, YYREEE (reference sequence). The CDR3 totals 16 residues. In DNA, the CDR3 is TGTGCCAGCAGCTTGGGTAGCGGGGTAATACAAGAGACCCAGTACTTC. Translating it yields CASSLGSGVIQETQYF.

This clone was counted once. J is TRBJ2-2 and V is TRBV23-1; 8 positions agree with TRBD1. TRBV23-1 qualifies as an ORF whose function is uncertain. This CDR3 comprises 18 residues. J lost 5 bases, V lost 0 bases, and 11 bases had no gene match. The CDR3 nucleotides read TGCGCCAGCAGTCAATCGAGCAGGGGGCGCGAAAAGACCGGGGAGCTGTTTTTT. Translating it yields CASSQSSRGREKTGELFF.

J is TRBJ2-3 and V is TRBV5-1; 11 bases fit TRBD2. The trim removed 0 bases at V and 2 bases at J, leaving 5 bases unmatched. The CDR3 is 17 residues long. Germline V gene data show CDR1 as SGHRS and CDR2 as YFSETQ. CDR3 loop: CASSLAASGRYTDTQYF. The CDR3 bases are TGCGCCAGCAGCTTGGCGGCTAGCGGGAGGTACACAGATACGCAGTATTTT.

This rearrangement joins TRBV6-6 to TRBJ1-1; 7 bases match TRBD1. This CDR3 region has 12 residues. Trimming cost V 8 bases and J 8 bases; bases outside gene matches: 8. Germline V gene lookup returns CDR1 MNHNY and CDR2 SVGAGI (reference sequence). This chain's CDR3 is CASSKKDREAFF. The CDR3 region has the DNA TGTGCCAGCTCAAAAAAGGACAGGGAAGCTTTCTTT.

This clone was seen once. The rearrangement links TRBV3-1 (or the pseudogene TRBV3-2) to TRBJ1-1; weak D call: TRBD1 (6 bases). Germline CDR1 reads LGHDT; CDR2 reads YNNKEL (reference sequence). Trimming left V 6 bases short and J 5 bases short, with 13 bases between. The CDR3 runs to 13 residues. In nucleotides, the CDR3 is TGTGCCAGCAGTCATTCAGGGACAACTGAAGCTTTCTTT. This sequence encodes CASSHSGTTEAFF.

The chain recombines TRBV28 with TRBJ1-5; the match to TRBD1 covers 10 bases. V lost 6 bases and J lost 6; bases outside the gene matches: 11. Germline loops: CDR1 MDHEN, CDR2 SYDVKM. CDR3 size: 16 residues. CDR3 coding DNA: TGTGCCAGCAGCGCCCGGTCTTGGACAGGGGGTCAGCCCCAGCATTTT. Amino acid sequence: CASSARSWTGGQPQHF. The full variable domain, its missing parts supplied by reference TRBV28 and TRBJ1-5, is DVKVTQSSRYLVKRTGEKVFLECVQDMDHENMFWYRQDPGLGLRLIYFSYDVKMKEKGDIPEGYSVSREKKERFSLILESASTNQTSMYLCASSARSWTGGQPQHFGDGTRLSIL.

This rearrangement joins TRBV7-3 to TRBJ2-5; D may be TRBD1 or TRBD2 (6 bases each). The length of the CDR3 is 17 residues. CDR1 SGHTA and CDR2 FQGTGA come from the germline V gene. V was cut by 2 bases and J by 4 bases, with 20 bases left in between. The CDR3 DNA reads as TGTGCCAGCAGCTTAGGGCTCTCGCCACAGGGAGGAGAGACCCAGTACTTC. Translating it yields CASSLGLSPQGGETQYF.